This TCR beta chain stems from a study of T cell responses to AZD1222 COVID-19 vaccine. About this clone itself: The antigen is not known.

The V gene lost 3 bases and the J gene lost 2 bases, with 12 bases spanning the gap. The germline CDR1 and CDR2 sequences are SGHTA and FQGNSA. CDR3 length: 15 residues. Whole-study findings and limits: Repertoire sampling occurred only after the peak T cell response. Among AZD1222 vaccinees, only six were seropositive at baseline. Clonal diversity was possibly underestimated; the donors were predominantly white British and more often female.

TCRdb's copy holds only in-frame clones and misses some; the assay was immunoSEQ multiplex PCR. Among 150,000 to 200,000 clones listed, 85% to 95% were seen once. This chain joins TRBV7-2 and TRBJ2-3; D is tentatively TRBD1 or TRBD2 (5 bases each). This receptor was identified in an adult in good health. This specimen was peripheral blood, taken on day 0 of AZD1222 vaccination. The CDR3 reads CASSFRDGYTDTQYF. In nucleotides, the CDR3 is TGTGCCAGCAGCTTTCGGGACGGATACACAGATACGCAGTATTTT.